This is a list of T cell receptor beta chains from one sample in a study of CD8 T cells in Susac syndrome. TCRdb itself ran the immunoSEQ multiplex PCR reads through MiXCR, one entry per CDR3 protein. The sample includes about 280,000 distinct CDR3 sequences, more than 75% of them seen just once. Input material: CD8+ T cells from PBMCs. These receptors originate from a human donor with multiple sclerosis. Each CDR3 is given with its conserved first and last residue.

len | v_gene | CDR3aa
13 | TRBV2 | CATGLRESYEQYF
13 | TRBV5-6 | CASSGGVPGKQYF
14 | TRBV21-1 | CASSKDLTSGRLSF
13 | TRBV27 | CASGGMITDTQYF
15 | TRBV12-3/TRBV12-4 | CASRGLAGGADTQYF
14 | TRBV7-9 | CSSSFPGLYNEQFF
15 | TRBV21-1 | CASSKGQEVNQPQHF
15 | TRBV4-1 | CASSQSTTSYNEQFF
17 | TRBV7-9 | CASSSPPRVTVNEKLFF
18 | TRBV20-1 | CSARAPTSGYANTGELFF
15 | TRBV28 | CASSFPRTPNYGYTF
16 | TRBV12-3/TRBV12-4 | CASRPHSGRARWEQFF
14 | TRBV19 | CASSQLTGNQPQHF
15 | TRBV5-4 | CASKPRRGSNQPQHF
12 | TRBV7-9 | CASSPSRNEQFF
14 | TRBV30 | CAWRRTSGRYEQFF
15 | TRBV4-1 | CASSLLVLDYNEQFF